This T cell receptor beta chain was recovered during a study of siplizumab effects on memory and regulatory T cells. J gave up 4 bases and V 5 bases, and 14 bases lay outside the gene matches. Looked up from germline, CDR1 is LNHNV and CDR2 is YYDKDF (reference sequence). The CDR3 runs 18 residues. Sequenced by immunoSEQ multiplex PCR; TCRdb stores in-frame clones only, minus some. The sample lists tens of thousands of clones; around 97% were seen once. Material: naive CD8+ T cells sorted from blood. The source is a human donor in good health. The chain links TRBV15 to TRBJ1-2, with 12 bases identical to TRBD1. In nucleotides, the CDR3 is TGTGCCACCAGCGGGACGGGACAGGGGGCAGGGCGGAGCTATGGCTACACCTTC. Amino acids: CATSGTGQGAGRSYGYTF.